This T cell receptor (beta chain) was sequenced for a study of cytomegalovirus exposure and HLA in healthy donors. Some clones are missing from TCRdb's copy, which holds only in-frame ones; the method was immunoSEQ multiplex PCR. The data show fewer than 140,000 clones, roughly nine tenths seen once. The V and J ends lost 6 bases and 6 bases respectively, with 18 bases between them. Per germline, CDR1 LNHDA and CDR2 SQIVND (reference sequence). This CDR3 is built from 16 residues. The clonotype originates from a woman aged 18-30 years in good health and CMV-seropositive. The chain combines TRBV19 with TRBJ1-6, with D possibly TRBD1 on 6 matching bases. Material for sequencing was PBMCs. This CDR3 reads CASRPLQTGFNSPLHF. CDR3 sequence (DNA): TGTGCCAGTAGGCCACTACAGACAGGTTTTAATTCACCCCTCCACTTT.